This T cell receptor (beta chain) was found in a study of cytomegalovirus exposure and HLA in healthy donors (dated by TCRdb to about 2017). In the study overall: An earlier analysis of under 600 of the donors reported approximately 300 Gb of sequence data and 100 million to 140 million unique TCR beta sequences from about 200 million T cells. Besides the first cohort of approximately 710 subjects, a separate validation cohort made up of some 110 different subjects was used. On average, about 200,000 unique TCR beta nucleotide sequences were sequenced per donor among about 400 genotyped donors of the cohort, with 15% to 20% of those sequences being non-productive. To predict cytomegalovirus infection status, the study combined high-throughput TCR immunosequencing, statistical association of individual TCRs with disease status, and machine learning. The aim of the study was to test whether cataloging public T cell receptors could identify signatures of past pathogen exposure. Every discovery cohort repertoire had been produced on one sequencing platform. Approximately 300 gigabases of sequencing data and around 80 million unique TCR sequences made up an early release that covered several hundred HLA-typed donors. To decide whether each TCR beta V gene segment behaved as functional or pseudogenic, an earlier analysis of some 600 of the donors relied on high-throughput TCR beta sequencing. In the later analysis, no new phenotypic data were used to find candidate immune exposures; instead, reliance was placed on TCR beta sequences and their occurrence across donors. Of the 300 to 500 genotyped donors, 65% to 90% were placed in the genetic ancestry cluster associated with self-reported Caucasian donors. The number of typed donors differed by locus: about 629-630 for A, B, C, DRB1 and DQB1; 500 to 550 for DQA1; 600 to 610 for DPA1; and approximately 450 for DPB1. In a later genetic analysis, genome-wide SNP genotypes for about three fifths of the 666 donors were used, and that subset was treated as a discovery cohort. Because of strong linkage in the cohort, a few DR-DQ haplotypes were treated as single units for association and clustering. Using immunosequencing, the study profiled T cell repertoires from some 670 subjects and related those repertoires to cytomegalovirus serostatus. Alongside the repertoire data, information on donor age, sex, ethnicity and CMV serostatus was compiled. A later analysis re-examined previously published TCR beta repertoires from roughly 720 donors and added high-resolution HLA genotyping to investigate patterns of TCR occurrence. Class I and class II HLA loci were covered by the typing at four-digit resolution. General findings and caveats noted by the study authors: Roughly uniform sequencing depth across donors was assumed in presence/absence analyses, although this assumption may not hold. In a later analysis, some 18,000 TCR beta sequences were associated with specific HLA alleles at a false discovery rate of 0.05. This cohort had only TCR beta chains sequenced, and the lack of alpha or paired-chain data limited which features could be detected. The study listed 150 to 200 TCR beta chains as associated with cytomegalovirus. A cluster of highly shared sequence variants was judged likely to be a technical artifact of the sequencing pipeline. Broadly in line with IMGT annotations, most TCR beta V segments showed up in productive rearrangements about 87% or about 30% of the time in an earlier analysis of 450 to 750 of the donors. According to the authors, the approach could potentially be generalized to other disease states and immunological phenotypes. Cytomegalovirus status was reported to be diagnosed by the classifier with high specificity and sensitivity in both the original and validation cohorts. In a later analysis, several top co-occurrence clusters were reported to appear linked to parvovirus B19, influenza, CMV and Epstein-Barr virus. Linkage disequilibrium might explain the correlated functional status among segregating V segments, but an unknown experimental factor could not be excluded. A further reported finding was that TCR beta sequences accurately predicted the HLA-A and HLA-B alleles for most subjects in the first cohort. V-gene and J-gene trimming of TCR beta chains was associated with a missense DCLRE1C variant in a later genetic analysis, and the association was replicated in an independent cohort. A later analysis found that most CMV-associated TCR beta chains appeared HLA-restricted, with HLA associations seemingly driven largely by CMV exposure. Strong co-occurrence of HLA alleles, especially DR and DQ, made assigning TCR associations to individual alleles difficult. Because HLA typing was missing for some donors at each locus, association tests included only the typed subset. Most TCR sequences were observed very rarely across donors, whereas some public TCRs were present in many individuals. In a later analysis, HLA-associated TCR beta chains were found to be more clonally expanded and to have lower generation probabilities than equally common non-associated chains. A later genetic analysis reported fewer N-insertions in productive TCRs among donors in an Asian-associated ancestry cluster than the roughly 670-donor mean. The earlier analysis of almost 600 of the donors excluded 15 to 20 rarely observed V segments, including chromosome 9 orphons, because counts were too low. Three of the identified cytomegalovirus-associated TCR beta chains were confirmed in vitro to be specific for cytomegalovirus antigens. The only immune exposure information available for the cohort was CMV serostatus. A later analysis found that TCR association rates varied across HLA loci, with DRB1 alleles showing the most associated TCRs and HLA-C alleles the fewest.

This clone showed up just a few times. Its binding antigen is unknown. No much larger clonotype is one base removed from it; base qualities were not supplied. The cohort was made up of about 610 healthy bone marrow donors. Cohort members were all nominally healthy when sampled, although unrecorded immune exposures were likely present. The donor was CMV seropositive and belonged to the group of 250 to 300 seropositive cohort members. A peripheral blood sample was collected from each donor, and TCR beta sequencing was performed on peripheral blood mononuclear cells. Genomic DNA was extracted from the blood cell samples with the Qiagen DNeasy Blood Extraction Kit. Library preparation used the immunoSEQ multiplex PCR assay. For the multiplex PCR, a mixture combining 60 forward primers for TCR Vbeta segments and 13 reverse primers for TCR Jbeta segments was used. Amplification of the CDR3 region of rearranged TCR beta genes was performed with a multiplex PCR assay on genomic DNA. Amplified TCR beta libraries were sequenced as 87-base-pair reads on the Illumina HiSeq System. The paper's data handling went like this. A later analysis tallied 75 million to 95 million unique TCR beta chains across the approximately 670 repertoires, and some 12 million of those chains were shared by two or more donors. A nearest-neighbor algorithm error-corrected the raw reads and collapsed the reads into unique sequences, merging closely related sequences to remove PCR and sequencing errors. CDR3 sequences were aligned to IMGT reference sequences to assign V, D and J gene segments. For a sequence to be retained, at least a six-nucleotide match to both a V gene segment and a J gene segment was required. A rearrangement counted as productive if the CDR3 had no stop codons and remained in frame with V and J, and every other rearrangement counted as non-productive. Following IMGT convention, CDR3 was defined as the stretch from the second conserved V-encoded cysteine up to the conserved J-encoded phenylalanine. Sequences without an unambiguous match to a single V gene segment were excluded from the earlier analysis of approximately 600 of the donors. In an earlier analysis of more than 500 of the donors, a V segment was called functional when productive rearrangements were above 56.7%, and segregating when the standard deviation between donors exceeded 5%. A statistical classification framework was developed to diagnose cytomegalovirus status using the catalog of TCR beta chain sequences. In a later analysis, V and J genes were assigned by comparing TCR nucleotide sequences against IMGT/GENE-DB human TR gene sequences. A later analysis assigned CDR3 sequences and most-parsimonious VDJ recombination scenarios with the TCRdist pipeline. A later analysis defined each TCR beta chain by its CDR3 amino acid sequence plus V-gene family, and excluded reads lacking a unique V-gene family. In a later analysis, 450 to 600 highly shared, low-generation-probability nucleotide sequences were removed to address suspected cross-contamination and a sequencing artifact. In a later analysis, a clonal expansion index was calculated for each public chain from normalized within-repertoire ranks of inferred template counts. In a later analysis, generation probabilities were computed using a VDJ recombination model fitted to out-of-frame rearrangements, and the results were checked against IGoR. In a later analysis, TCR-TCR, TCR-HLA and TCR-CMV co-occurrence was scored with hypergeometric tests, and a repertoire-size bias correction was applied to TCR pairs. To estimate false discovery rates, a later analysis permuted the HLA or CMV assignments 20 times. In a later analysis, co-occurring TCRs were grouped using DBSCAN, and TCRdist sequence similarity was added for clustering within HLA-allele-positive subsets. Repertoires with fewer than 30,000 or more than 120,000 public chains were left out of co-occurrence clustering, as were a few repertoires with anomalous nucleotide sharing. TCRdb took over this immuneACCESS table, retaining in-frame rearrangements with V and J assigned. Such tables are incomplete; in checked studies, under half of the missing clones stem from an unresolved V gene, and the remainder is unexplained. That table furnishes V, J and clone size, whereas the DNA furnished D and trimming. The sample table holds some 40,000 clones, of which 53% were seen once. The leading ten clones occupy around 6.2% of the sample.

The sequence derives from a middle-aged woman in good health and CMV-seropositive. Source material: PBMCs.

The CDR3: CASSEAMRGASAGELFF. The DNA sequence is TGTGCCAGCAGTGAAGCAATGCGGGGGGCCTCGGCCGGGGAGCTGTTTTTT. The chain links TRBV6-1 with TRBJ2-2, with 8 central nucleotides matching TRBD2. The CDR3 contains 17 residues, cysteine and phenylalanine counted. Here the CDR3 DNA is all that survives: 51 bases in frame from base 1. The V end gives up 0 bases and the J end 6 bases, leaving 9 bases in the junction not matched to a gene. According to the germline V gene, CDR1 reads MNHNS and CDR2 reads SASEGT.